This is a list of T cell receptor beta chains from one sample in a study of T cell responses to AZD1222 COVID-19 vaccine. Assay: immunoSEQ multiplex PCR; the TCRdb copy retains only in-frame clones and omits some. The sample contains about 120,000 clones, less than 95% of which appear only once. The source was peripheral blood, collected on day 0 of AZD1222 vaccination. Source of these receptors: an adult in good health. Both conserved end residues are part of each CDR3. D genes are given only for firm matches. Some rows have no size entry. The others give once, few or many, or a class for an expanded clone.

-	-	TRBJ2-7	TRBV5-1	TGCGCCAGCAGCCCGAACATGAAGAGCTCCTACGAGCAGTACTTC	CASSPNMKSSYEQYF
TRBD1	-	TRBJ2-2	TRBV2	TGTGCCAGCAAAACGGGACAGGGGAATACCGGGGAGCTGTTTTTT	CASKTGQGNTGELFF
-	-	TRBJ2-7	TRBV9	TGTGCCAGCAGAGCTAGGACCCTCCGGAACTTC	CASRARTLRNF
TRBD1	-	TRBJ2-5	TRBV27	TGTGCCAGCAGTCCACTCCGGGACAGCCAAGAGACCCAGTACTTC	CASSPLRDSQETQYF
-	few	TRBJ1-6	TRBV30	TGTGCCTGGAGTGCTCTTGGACGGACTATTGATTCACCCCTCCACTTT	CAWSALGRTIDSPLHF
-	-	TRBJ1-1	TRBV3-1/TRBV3-2	TGTGCCAGCAGCCAAGTTGGGGGAGCTTTCTTT	CASSQVGGAFF
-	-	TRBJ1-1	TRBV7-6	TGTGCCAGCAGCCCAGCACGGGAGGGCATAGGTGGCACTGAAGCTTTCTTT	CASSPAREGIGGTEAFF
TRBD1	-	TRBJ1-5	TRBV28	TGTGCCAGCAGTCCTCGGACAGGGAGCCAGCCCCAGCATTTT	CASSPRTGSQPQHF
TRBD1	few	TRBJ2-1	TRBV11-2	TGTGCCAGCAGCTTGGGACAGTCCCGAAAGTTCTTC	CASSLGQSRKFF
-	once	TRBJ1-2	TRBV7-9	TGTGCCAGCAGCCGATCCGGGACACTCTATGGCTACACCTTC	CASSRSGTLYGYTF
TRBD1	once	TRBJ1-2	TRBV27	TGTGCCAGCACCCCACTCAGGGGGCCCAACGCTGGCTACACCTTC	CASTPLRGPNAGYTF
TRBD1	once	TRBJ1-1	TRBV11-3	TGTGCCAGCAGCCGGGGACAGGGGATGAACACTGAAGCTTTCTTT	CASSRGQGMNTEAFF
TRBD2	-	TRBJ2-7	TRBV11-2	TGTGCCAGCAGCTTAGGACTAGCGGGAGTCTACGAGCAGTACTTC	CASSLGLAGVYEQYF
-	few	TRBJ2-3	TRBV4-1	TGCGCCAGCAGCCAAGTACCAGATACGCAGTATTTT	CASSQVPDTQYF
-	-	TRBJ1-5	TRBV19	TGTGCCAGTATGGGGGCAGACTATAGCAATCAGCCCCAGCATTTT	CASMGADYSNQPQHF